One sample yielded the 12 T cell receptor beta chains listed below, sequenced in a study of T cell changes during pregnancy in multiple sclerosis. Data came from immunoSEQ multiplex PCR; TCRdb stores just in-frame clones and leaves some out. The sample includes some 94,000 clones, 75% to 95% of them seen just once. This material consisted of peripheral blood, taken in the first trimester of pregnancy. All receptors come from a female donor in good health, enrolled as a control in a pregnancy study.

This clone was recorded once. Other DNA sequences in this sample translate to the same CDR3. The J gene is TRBJ2-3, the V gene TRBV5-6, with D maybe TRBD2 (5 bases). The V gene's germline CDR1 is SGHDT and CDR2 YYEEEE. V dropped 3 bases and J dropped 2 bases, with 13 bases sitting between them. There are 15 residues in the CDR3. The CDR3 spells CASSYLARPTDTQYF. In nucleotides, the CDR3 is TGTGCCAGCAGCTATCTAGCAAGGCCCACAGATACGCAGTATTTT.

This chain connects TRBV9 to TRBJ1-2; the D gene is possibly TRBD1 (5 bases). V shed 0 bases and J shed 4 bases, with 10 bases lying between them. This CDR3 contains 14 residues. Germline V gene lookup returns CDR1 SGDLS and CDR2 YYNGEE. CDR3: CASSVEGRGYGYTF. The CDR3 region has the DNA TGTGCCAGCAGCGTAGAGGGAAGGGGCTATGGCTACACCTTC.

J is TRBJ2-7 and V is TRBV27; 14 bases fit TRBD2. V dropped 1 base and J dropped 0; count of bases not matched to a gene: 2. The CDR3 sequence is 17 residues long. From germline, CDR1 is MNHEY and CDR2 SMNVEV (reference sequence). The CDR3 DNA sequence: TGTGCCAGCAGTTTATTCGGACTAGCGGGGGGCTCCTACGAGCAGTACTTC. Translated: CASSLFGLAGGSYEQYF.

The chain has TRBV7-9 and TRBJ1-4; possible D gene TRBD1, 6 bases. The germline gives CDR1 SEHNR, CDR2 FQNEAQ (reference sequence). Trimming left V 4 bases short and J 11 bases short, with 17 bases between. CDR3 length: 14 residues. The CDR3 here is CASSSMGQGSKLFF. Here the CDR3 DNA reads TGTGCCAGCAGCTCAATGGGACAAGGGTCGAAACTGTTTTTT. The full variable domain, rest sourced from reference TRBV7-9 and TRBJ1-4, is DTGVSQNPRHKITKRGQNVTFRCDPISEHNRLYWYRQTLGQGPEFLTYFQNEAQLEKSRLLSDRFSAERPKGSFSTLEIQRTEQGDSAMYLCASSSMGQGSKLFFGSGTQLSVL.

The J gene is TRBJ2-7, the V gene TRBV7-2; TRBD1 is a possible D gene (6 bases). This CDR3 is built from 15 residues. Trimming shortened V by 5 bases and J by 5 bases, and 19 bases separated the two germline ends. CDR1 is SGHTA, CDR2 FQGNSA, per germline. CDR3 nucleotide sequence: TGTGCCAGCAGCCGCCGGGACACCGAATTTAACGAGCAGTACTTC. Amino acids: CASSRRDTEFNEQYF.

This chain uses TRBV30 with TRBJ2-7; D perhaps matches TRBD2 (6 bases). The CDR3 consists of 14 residues. Trimming cost V 0 bases and J 2 bases, with 11 bases left between them. Germline CDR1 GTSNPN, CDR2 SVGIG (reference sequence). CDR3 DNA sequence: TGTGCCTGGAGTGTGGGTTGGGGGGCCTACGAGCAGTACTTC. Translated, it gives CAWSVGWGAYEQYF.

The chain employs TRBV7-9 and TRBJ2-7; TRBD1 matches at 10 bases. This CDR3 spans 15 amino acids. In germline, CDR1 is SEHNR, CDR2 FQNEAQ (reference sequence). The J segment lost 4 bases and the V segment lost 2 bases, leaving 5 bases of the junction unmatched. The CDR3 DNA reads TGTGCCAGCAGCTTATTCCTGGGACAGGGGTACGAGCAGTACTTC. This sequence encodes CASSLFLGQGYEQYF.

The gene calls are TRBV5-1 and TRBJ1-2; TRBD1 is a possible D gene (5 bases). Germline V gives CDR1 SGHRS, CDR2 YFSETQ. This CDR3 is built from 12 residues. V lost 2 bases to trimming and J lost 6 bases, with 8 bases between them. In DNA, the CDR3 is TGCGCCAGCAGCTTCCAGGGTGATGGCTACACCTTC. Protein product: CASSFQGDGYTF.

The chain has TRBV6-6 and TRBJ1-2, with D tentatively TRBD1 (6 bases). Germline assignment: CDR1 MNHNY and CDR2 SVGAGI (reference sequence). The CDR3 spans 14 residues. The ends were cut back, 2 bases at V and 3 bases at J, with 10 bases in the middle. The CDR3 DNA follows: TGTGCCAGCAGTTACAAGGGGGGGGACTATGGCTACACCTTC. It is translated as CASSYKGGDYGYTF.

V and J are TRBV29-1 and TRBJ2-5; D remains ambiguous. Trimming stripped 7 bases from V and 2 bases from J, with 8 bases between. CDR3 size: 11 residues. Germline CDR1 reads SQVTM; CDR2 reads ANQGSEA. CDR3: CSGLEQETQYF. The DNA for the CDR3 is TGCAGCGGCCTAGAACAAGAGACCCAGTACTTC.

J is TRBJ1-1 and V is TRBV5-4; D is perhaps TRBD1 (6 bases). Germline lookup yields CDR1 SGHNT and CDR2 YYREEE (reference sequence). The length of the CDR3 is 14 residues. The V end lost 2 bases, the J end lost 1 base, and 9 bases lay between the germline ends. For the CDR3, the DNA is TGTGCCAGCAGCTTCAGGGGACAGAACACTGAAGCTTTCTTT. Translation: CASSFRGQNTEAFF.

The gene calls are TRBV16 and TRBJ2-5; 8 positions agree with TRBD2. The CDR3 consists of 15 residues. Germline V CDR1 and CDR2: KGHSY, FQNENV. V shed 2 bases and J 4 bases; nucleotides not matched to a gene: 6. DNA of the CDR3: TGTGCCAGCAGCCAAAGCAGCCTAGCGGGAGAGACCCAGTACTTC. Translated: CASSQSSLAGETQYF.